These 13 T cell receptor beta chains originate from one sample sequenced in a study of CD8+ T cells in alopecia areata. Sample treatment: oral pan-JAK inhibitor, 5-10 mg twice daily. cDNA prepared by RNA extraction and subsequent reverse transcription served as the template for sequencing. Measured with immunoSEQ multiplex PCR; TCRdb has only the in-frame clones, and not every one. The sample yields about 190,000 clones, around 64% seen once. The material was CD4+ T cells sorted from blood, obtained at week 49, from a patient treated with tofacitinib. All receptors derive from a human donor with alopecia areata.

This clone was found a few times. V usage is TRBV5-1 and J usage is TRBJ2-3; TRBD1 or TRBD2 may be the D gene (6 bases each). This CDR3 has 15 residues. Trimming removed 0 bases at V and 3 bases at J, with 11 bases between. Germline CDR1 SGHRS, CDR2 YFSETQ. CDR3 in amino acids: CASSLAGAVTDTQYF. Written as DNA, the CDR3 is TGCGCCAGCAGCTTGGCGGGGGCGGTAACAGATACGCAGTATTTT. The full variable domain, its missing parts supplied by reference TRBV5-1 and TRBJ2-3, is KAGVTQTPRYLIKTRGQQVTLSCSPISGHRSVSWYQQTPGQGLQFLFEYFSETQRNKGNFPGRFSGRQFSNSRSEMNVSTLELGDSALYLCASSLAGAVTDTQYFGPGTRLTVL.

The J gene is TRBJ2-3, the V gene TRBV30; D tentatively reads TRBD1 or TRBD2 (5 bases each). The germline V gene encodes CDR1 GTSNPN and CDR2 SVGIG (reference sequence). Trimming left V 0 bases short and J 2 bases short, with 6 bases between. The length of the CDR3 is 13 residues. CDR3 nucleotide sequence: TGTGCCTGGAGTGTGGGGGTCACAGATACGCAGTATTTT. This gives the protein CAWSVGVTDTQYF.

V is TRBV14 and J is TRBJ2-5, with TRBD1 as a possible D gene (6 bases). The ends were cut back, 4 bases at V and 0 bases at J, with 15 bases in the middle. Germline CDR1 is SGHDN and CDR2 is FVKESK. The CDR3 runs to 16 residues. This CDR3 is CASSPLEGTNQETQYF. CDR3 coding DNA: TGTGCCAGCAGCCCCTTAGAAGGGACAAACCAAGAGACCCAGTACTTC.

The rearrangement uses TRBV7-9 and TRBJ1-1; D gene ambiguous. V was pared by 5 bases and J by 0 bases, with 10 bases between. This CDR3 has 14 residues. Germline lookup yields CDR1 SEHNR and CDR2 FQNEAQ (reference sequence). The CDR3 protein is CASSVGEMNTEAFF. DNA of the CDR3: TGTGCCAGCAGCGTTGGGGAGATGAACACTGAAGCTTTCTTT.

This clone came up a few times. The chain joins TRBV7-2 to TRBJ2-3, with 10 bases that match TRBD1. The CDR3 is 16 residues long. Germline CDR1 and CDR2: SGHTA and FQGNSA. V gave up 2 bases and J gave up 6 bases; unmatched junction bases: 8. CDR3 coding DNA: TGTGCCAGCAGCTTACCTCAGACAGGGGGCGTCGATACGCAGTATTTT. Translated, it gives CASSLPQTGGVDTQYF.

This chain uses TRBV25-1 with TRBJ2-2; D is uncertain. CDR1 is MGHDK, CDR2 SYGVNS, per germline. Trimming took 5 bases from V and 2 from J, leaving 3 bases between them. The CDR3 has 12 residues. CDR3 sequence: CASSQNTGELFF. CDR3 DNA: TGTGCCAGCAGTCAAAACACCGGGGAGCTGTTTTTT. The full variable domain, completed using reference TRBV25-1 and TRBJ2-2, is EADIYQTPRYLVIGTGKKITLECSQTMGHDKMYWYQQDPGMELHLIHYSYGVNSTEKGDLSSESTVSRIRTEHFPLTLESARPSHTSQYLCASSQNTGELFFGEGSRLTVL.

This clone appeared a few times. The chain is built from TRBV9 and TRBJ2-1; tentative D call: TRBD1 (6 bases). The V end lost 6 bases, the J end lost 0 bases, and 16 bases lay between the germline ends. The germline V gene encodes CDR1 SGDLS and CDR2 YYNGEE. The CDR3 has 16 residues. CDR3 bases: TGTGCCAGCACCGGAGACAGGCCCGACTCCTACAATGAGCAGTTCTTC. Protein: CASTGDRPDSYNEQFF.

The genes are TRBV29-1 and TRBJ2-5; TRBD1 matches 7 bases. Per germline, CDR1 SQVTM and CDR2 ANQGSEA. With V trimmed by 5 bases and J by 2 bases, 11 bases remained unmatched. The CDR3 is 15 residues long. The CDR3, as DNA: TGCAGCGTTCGTCCCTTTGGGACAGTACAAGAGACCCAGTACTTC. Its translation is CSVRPFGTVQETQYF. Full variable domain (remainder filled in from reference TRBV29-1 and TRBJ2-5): SAVISQKPSRDICQRGTSLTIQCQVDSQVTMMFWYRQQPGQSLTLIATANQGSEATYESGFVIDKFPISRPNLTFSTLTVSNMSPEDSSIYLCSVRPFGTVQETQYFGPGTRLLVL.

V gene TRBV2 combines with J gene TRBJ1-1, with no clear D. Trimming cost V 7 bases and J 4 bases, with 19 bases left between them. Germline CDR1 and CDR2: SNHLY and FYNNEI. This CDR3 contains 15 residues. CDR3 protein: CASITTQGHLTEAFF. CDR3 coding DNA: TGTGCCAGCATCACGACCCAAGGGCACCTCACTGAAGCTTTCTTT.

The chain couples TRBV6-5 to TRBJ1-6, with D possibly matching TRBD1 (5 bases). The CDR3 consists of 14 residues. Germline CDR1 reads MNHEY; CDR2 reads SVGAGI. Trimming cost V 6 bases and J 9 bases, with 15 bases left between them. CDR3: CASRTGDSRSPLHF. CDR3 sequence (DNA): TGTGCCAGCAGAACTGGAGACAGCCGTTCACCCCTCCACTTT.

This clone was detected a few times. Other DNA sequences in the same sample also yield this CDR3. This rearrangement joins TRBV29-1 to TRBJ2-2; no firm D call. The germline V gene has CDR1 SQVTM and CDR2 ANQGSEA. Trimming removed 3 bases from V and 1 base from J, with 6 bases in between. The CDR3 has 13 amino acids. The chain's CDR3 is CSVDGVNTGELFF. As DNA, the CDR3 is TGCAGCGTTGATGGAGTGAACACCGGGGAGCTGTTTTTT.

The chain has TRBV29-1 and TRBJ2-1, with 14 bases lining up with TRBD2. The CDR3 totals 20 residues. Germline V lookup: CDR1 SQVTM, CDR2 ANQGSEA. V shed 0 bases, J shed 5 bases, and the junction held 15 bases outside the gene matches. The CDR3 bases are TGCAGCGTTGAAGATCGCAGGGCGCCAGGACTAGCGGGGGGAAACAATGAGCAGTTCTTC. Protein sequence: CSVEDRRAPGLAGGNNEQFF.

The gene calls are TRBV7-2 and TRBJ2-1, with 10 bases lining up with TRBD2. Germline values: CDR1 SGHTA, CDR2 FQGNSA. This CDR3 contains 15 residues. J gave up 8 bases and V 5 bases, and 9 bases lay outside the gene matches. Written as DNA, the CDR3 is TGTGCCAGCAGCGTGGGGCTAGCGGGGGCCCATGAGCAGTTCTTC. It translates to CASSVGLAGAHEQFF.